A single sample gave rise to the 14 T cell receptor beta chains below, sequenced in a study of blood T cell repertoires in COVID-19 (dated by TCRdb to the early 2020s). The library was prepared using the immunoSEQ multiplex PCR assay. TCRdb re-hosts the immuneACCESS table, in-frame sequences only. Its copies lack some clones; in the studies checked, an unresolved V gene accounts for under half of them, and the cause for the rest is not known. The sample data list about 180,000 clones, and about 80% of these were observed just once. Clones ranked in the top ten supply around 7% of the sample. Sequenced sample: peripheral blood. The receptor set was obtained from a human donor in a cohort sampled during active COVID-19.

This sequence joins TRBV19 and TRBJ2-7, with 8 positions matching TRBD1. Germline V gene lookup returns CDR1 LNHDA and CDR2 SQIVND (reference sequence). The V gene end was trimmed by 9 bases and the J gene end by 0 bases; junction bases not matched to a gene: 7. The CDR3 has 14 amino acids. CDR3 sequence reads: CARVPGQASYEQYF. The DNA of the CDR3 is TGTGCCAGGGTACCGGGACAGGCCTCCTACGAGCAGTACTTC.

This sequence joins TRBV18 and TRBJ2-6; the match to TRBD1 covers 11 bases. The germline gives CDR1 KGHSH, CDR2 LQKENI. This CDR3 spans 17 amino acids. Trimming at V came to 2 bases and at J to 2 bases, leaving 2 bases not matched to a gene. CDR3 DNA sequence: TGTGCCAGCTCACCAAGGGACAGGGGGGCTGGGGCCAACGTCCTGACTTTC. This codes for CASSPRDRGAGANVLTF.

The rearrangement joins TRBV6-1 to TRBJ2-1; 11 bases are a match to TRBD2. The CDR3 consists of 15 residues. V was pared by 0 bases and J by 10 bases, with 5 bases of the junction left unmatched. Per germline, CDR1 MNHNS and CDR2 SASEGT. The CDR3: CASSEAGLAVQEQFF. In DNA, the CDR3 is TGTGCCAGCAGTGAAGCGGGACTAGCGGTGCAGGAGCAGTTCTTC.

V gene TRBV5-1 combines with J gene TRBJ2-6; D unresolved. Germline V CDR1 and CDR2: SGHRS, YFSETQ. The CDR3 contains 19 residues. Trimming cost V 2 bases and J 1 base, with 19 bases left between them. The CDR3 loop is CASSFLTGITKSGANVLTF. The CDR3 DNA reads as TGCGCCAGCAGCTTCTTGACTGGAATCACCAAATCTGGGGCCAACGTCCTGACTTTC.

This sequence joins TRBV5-6 and TRBJ2-7; no clear D gene. V lost 1 base to trimming and J lost 3 bases, with 11 bases between them. Germline CDR1 and CDR2: SGHDT and YYEEEE. This CDR3 spans 14 amino acids. This CDR3 reads CASSLRQVNYEQYF. The CDR3 DNA sequence: TGTGCCAGCAGCTTGCGGCAGGTAAACTACGAGCAGTACTTC.

CDR3 nucleotides: TGTGCCAGCACCGTAGGAGGCGATTTGGCCGAGCAGTACTTC. Its protein product is CASTVGGDLAEQYF. This chain uses TRBV6-5 with TRBJ2-7; TRBD2 is a possible D gene (5 bases). This CDR3 is 14 amino acids long. Germline CDR1 is MNHEY and CDR2 is SVGAGI. The ends were cut back, 7 bases at V and 6 bases at J, with 19 bases in the middle.

V usage is TRBV2 and J usage is TRBJ1-4; weak D call: TRBD1 (6 bases). The CDR3 runs 15 residues. Deletions cut 4 bases from V and 6 bases from J, with 15 bases between. The V gene's germline CDR1 is SNHLY and CDR2 FYNNEI. CDR3 bases: TGTGCCAGCAGTGGTCCAGGGGCGCGGGATGAAAAACTGTTTTTT. It codes for CASSGPGARDEKLFF.

The chain combines TRBV15 with TRBJ1-6; 8 nucleotides line up with TRBD1. The CDR3 length is 19 residues. Germline V gives CDR1 LNHNV, CDR2 YYDKDF (reference sequence). The V segment lost 0 bases and the J segment 3 bases; nucleotides outside the gene matches: 10. Here the CDR3 reads CATSRDASQGGNYNSPLHF. CDR3 coding DNA: TGTGCCACCAGCAGAGACGCGTCACAGGGGGGGAACTATAATTCACCCCTCCACTTT. Complete variable domain (other parts from reference TRBV15 and TRBJ1-6): DAMVIQNPRYQVTQFGKPVTLSCSQTLNHNVMYWYQQKSSQAPKLLFHYYDKDFNNEADTPDNFQSRRPNTSFCFLDIRSPGLGDTAMYLCATSRDASQGGNYNSPLHFGNGTRLTVT.

The J gene is TRBJ2-5, the V gene TRBV27; D is undetermined. Trimming pared 1 base from V and 1 base from J, leaving 13 bases between. Germline CDR1 MNHEY, CDR2 SMNVEV (reference sequence). This CDR3 is built from 16 residues. CDR3: CASSLYVADRQETQYF. CDR3 bases: TGTGCCAGCAGTTTATATGTGGCAGATCGCCAAGAGACCCAGTACTTC.

A word on this clone: An end of the junction differs from the germline gene, which may be a read error. The V call is TRBV11-2, the J call TRBJ2-7; the D gene is possibly TRBD1 (6 bases). From germline, CDR1 is SGHAT and CDR2 FQNNGV. The CDR3 loop spans 14 amino acids. CDR3 nucleotide sequence: TGTGCCAGCAGCCTAGAGACAGGAGTCTACGAGCAGTACTTC. It encodes CASSLETGVYEQYF. Combining the CDR3 with reference TRBV11-2 and TRBJ2-7 gives the whole variable domain EAGVAQSPRYKIIEKRQSVAFWCNPISGHATLYWYQQILGQGPKLLIQFQNNGVVDDSQLPKDRFSAERLKGVDSTLKIQPAKLEDSAVYLCASSLETGVYEQYFGPGTRLTVT.

V and J are TRBV4-1 and TRBJ2-1; 11 bases map to TRBD2. Germline-derived CDR1 and CDR2 are MGHRA and YSYEKL. V lost 2 bases to trimming and J lost 5 bases; unmatched junction nucleotides: 2. This CDR3 comprises 15 residues. The DNA for the CDR3 is TGCGCCAGCAGCCAAAATAGCGGGGGGGACAATGAGCAGTTCTTC. Translating gives CASSQNSGGDNEQFF.

The V call is TRBV2, the J call TRBJ1-3, with 7 bases matching TRBD1. This CDR3 is built from 14 residues. The V gene's germline CDR1 is SNHLY and CDR2 FYNNEI. Trimming removed 6 bases from V and 4 bases from J; junction bases left unmatched: 6. The CDR3 bases are TGTGCCAGCAGCGAGACAGGGCCAGGAAACACCATATATTTT. This gives the protein CASSETGPGNTIYF.

The genes are TRBV7-3 and TRBJ2-5; the D gene is possibly TRBD1 (5 bases). Germline lookup yields CDR1 SGHTA and CDR2 FQGTGA. The CDR3 runs 15 residues. The V end was cut by 2 bases, the J end by 5 bases, with 15 bases between. The CDR3 nucleotides are TGTGCCAGCAGCTTAGGCTCAGGGCGGATCGAGACCCAGTACTTC. Encoded protein: CASSLGSGRIETQYF.

This chain joins TRBV6-5 and TRBJ1-1, with TRBD1 as a possible D gene (6 bases). The germline V gene encodes CDR1 MNHEY and CDR2 SVGAGI. Trimming cost V 7 bases and J 4 bases, with 16 bases left between them. This CDR3 region has 14 residues. Written as DNA, the CDR3 is TGTGCCAGCACCCTGACAGGCCGTCCCACTGAAGCTTTCTTT. As protein: CASTLTGRPTEAFF.